The 26 T cell receptor beta chains reported below all come from one sample, sequenced in a study of identical twins. One entry per CDR3 protein results from TCRdb running MiXCR on the 5' RACE reads. The data show roughly 490,000 distinct CDR3 sequences, roughly an eighth seen once. These data were likewise used in another study, on yellow fever vaccine responses in identical twins.

Sequenced sample: CD4+ T cells sorted from blood. The receptors come from a woman younger than 35 in good health.

The CDR3 coding sequence is TGTGCCAGCAGCTTAGCGCGGCAGGGGCCCCTCGATGAGCAGTTCTTC. Its translation: CASSLARQGPLDEQFF. The J gene is TRBJ2-1, the V gene TRBV7-2; maybe TRBD1 (6 bases). V was pared by 0 bases and J by 8 bases, with 17 bases between. The germline V gene encodes CDR1 SGHTA and CDR2 FQGNSA. The CDR3 covers 16 residues.

There are a few counts of this clonotype. This chain connects TRBV12-3 or TRBV12-4 to TRBJ1-1; 7 bases fit TRBD1. The CDR3 is made up of 13 amino acids. The V and J ends lost 5 bases and 7 bases, in that order; junction bases with no gene match: 7. CDR3 region: CASSIQGRGEAFF. DNA of the CDR3: TGTGCCAGCAGTATACAGGGGCGCGGTGAAGCTTTCTTT.

This clonotype was counted once. The V gene is TRBV20-1, the J gene TRBJ2-7, with TRBD1 matching 9 bases. The V and J ends lost 2 bases and 3 bases, in that order; junction bases with no gene match: 8. The CDR3 extends over 15 amino acids. Germline V lookup: CDR1 DFQATT, CDR2 SNEGSKA (reference sequence). This CDR3 reads CSARQGTGKYYEQYF. In DNA, the CDR3 is TGCAGTGCTAGACAAGGGACAGGGAAGTACTACGAGCAGTACTTC.

V and J are TRBV29-1 and TRBJ2-7, with D perhaps TRBD2 (5 bases). The CDR3 spans 12 residues. CDR1 and CDR2 (germline): SQVTM, ANQGSEA. Trimming stripped 7 bases from V and 2 bases from J, with 12 bases between. CDR3 sequence reads: CSAGLSAYEQYF. The DNA of the CDR3 is TGCAGCGCCGGACTTTCCGCCTACGAGCAGTACTTC.

The chain has TRBV5-1 and TRBJ2-3; 9 bases are a match to TRBD2. The CDR3 is made up of 15 amino acids. The germline V gene has CDR1 SGHRS and CDR2 YFSETQ. Losses at the gene ends were 3 bases for V and 4 bases for J; bases not matched to a gene: 6. CDR3 nucleotide sequence: TGCGCCAGCAGCTGGATAGCGGGAGCTTCAGATACGCAGTATTTT. This translates into CASSWIAGASDTQYF.

This clonotype was found a few times. This CDR3 reads CSVETAGEGQFF. In nucleotides, the CDR3 is TGCAGCGTTGAAACGGCGGGAGAAGGGCAGTTCTTC. The chain joins TRBV29-1 to TRBJ2-1, with 7 nucleotides matching TRBD2. The CDR3 is made up of 12 amino acids. The V gene's germline CDR1 is SQVTM and CDR2 ANQGSEA. V shed 2 bases, J shed 12 bases, and the junction held 7 bases outside the gene matches.

The chain couples TRBV6-2 or TRBV6-3 to TRBJ2-6, with D possibly matching TRBD1 (5 bases). The V gene's germline CDR1 is MNHEY and CDR2 SVGEGT. V gave up 7 bases and J gave up 4 bases, with 11 bases separating them. This CDR3 has 14 amino acids. CDR3 sequence reads: CASTQGSGANVLTF. The CDR3 region has the DNA TGTGCCAGCACCCAGGGCTCAGGGGCCAACGTCCTGACTTTC.

The table lists this clonotype with many counts. The rearrangement joins TRBV6-1 to TRBJ2-2, with D perhaps matching TRBD1 or TRBD2 (5 bases each). Germline assignment: CDR1 MNHNS and CDR2 SASEGT. The CDR3 covers 14 residues. Trimming cost V 6 bases and J 2 bases, with 10 bases left between them. The DNA of the CDR3 is TGTGCCAGCAGAACCGGGACCAACACCGGGGAGCTGTTTTTT. It translates to CASRTGTNTGELFF.

V is TRBV29-1 and J is TRBJ2-7; 9 bases line up with TRBD1. Trimming removed 7 bases from V and 5 bases from J; junction bases left unmatched: 12. Germline V gene lookup returns CDR1 SQVTM and CDR2 ANQGSEA. The CDR3 covers 14 residues. CDR3 amino acids: CSAARDREFHEQYF. CDR3 DNA sequence: TGCAGCGCCGCACGGGACAGGGAATTCCACGAGCAGTACTTC.

This clonotype appeared a few times. V is TRBV7-2 and J is TRBJ2-2; tentatively, D is TRBD1 (7 bases). In germline, CDR1 is SGHTA, CDR2 FQGNSA. Trimming shortened V by 8 bases and J by 4 bases, and 11 bases separated the two germline ends. CDR3 length: 13 amino acids. Here the CDR3 reads CASGQGGTGELFF. For the CDR3, the DNA is TGTGCCAGCGGGCAGGGGGGCACCGGGGAGCTGTTTTTT.

CDR3 sequence reads: CASSLVQGVQFF. CDR3 DNA: TGTGCCAGCAGCTTAGTTCAAGGTGTGCAGTTCTTC. The gene calls are TRBV7-2 and TRBJ2-1; D remains ambiguous. The CDR3 totals 12 residues. Trimming stripped 1 base from V and 12 bases from J, with 10 bases between. Germline loops: CDR1 SGHTA, CDR2 FQGNSA. The variable domain in full, completed from reference TRBV7-2 and TRBJ2-1, reads GAGVSQSPSNKVTEKGKDVELRCDPISGHTALYWYRQSLGQGLEFLIYFQGNSAPDKSGLPSDRFSAERTGGSVSTLTIQRTQQEDSAVYLCASSLVQGVQFFGPGTRLTVL.

This clonotype was detected a few times. The rearrangement uses TRBV5-1 and TRBJ2-7; no definite D call. Trimming took off 0 bases at V and 7 bases at J, with 17 bases between the two ends. The CDR3 runs 15 residues. Germline V lookup: CDR1 SGHRS, CDR2 YFSETQ. CDR3 residues: CASSLEGNGPREQYF. The CDR3 DNA sequence: TGCGCCAGCAGCTTGGAAGGGAACGGCCCTCGGGAGCAGTACTTC.

This chain links TRBV2 with TRBJ1-6; D possibly corresponds to TRBD1 (5 bases). The CDR3 loop spans 14 amino acids. Germline values: CDR1 SNHLY, CDR2 FYNNEI. Trimming left V 6 bases short and J 9 bases short, with 15 bases between. CDR3 residues: CASREQGGISPLHF. The CDR3 bases are TGTGCCAGCAGAGAGCAGGGAGGGATTTCACCCCTCCACTTT.

This clonotype was seen only a few times. This chain links TRBV5-4 with TRBJ2-4, with D unresolved. CDR1 is SGHNT, CDR2 YYREEE, per germline (reference sequence). The CDR3 consists of 15 residues. V lost 4 bases and J lost 6, with 17 bases in between. CDR3 residues: CASSPVGSGRNIQYF. The CDR3 region has the DNA TGTGCCAGCAGCCCTGTGGGTTCAGGCAGAAACATTCAGTACTTC. Full variable domain (rest looked up from reference TRBV5-4 and TRBJ2-4): ETGVTQSPTHLIKTRGQQVTLRCSSQSGHNTVSWYQQALGQGPQFIFQYYREEENGRGNFPPRFSGLQFPNYSSELNVNALELDDSALYLCASSPVGSGRNIQYFGAGTRLSVL.

This clonotype appeared a single time. The chain couples TRBV12-3 or TRBV12-4 to TRBJ2-3; 7 bases map to TRBD2. Unmatched junction bases numbered 7, after V lost 6 bases and J lost 1 base. The CDR3 is 15 residues long. CDR3 amino acids: CASRLARGRTDTQYF. The CDR3 bases are TGTGCCAGCAGACTAGCGAGGGGTCGCACAGATACGCAGTATTTT.

The chain joins TRBV29-1 to TRBJ2-5, with 7 bases identical to TRBD2. V was pared by 4 bases and J by 7 bases, with 3 bases of the junction left unmatched. Germline loops: CDR1 SQVTM, CDR2 ANQGSEA. The CDR3 has 11 residues. The CDR3 protein is CSVVWGGTQYF. The CDR3 DNA is TGCAGCGTTGTCTGGGGGGGGACCCAGTACTTC.

This clonotype was picked up many times. CDR3 sequence reads: CASSSLAGGSETQYF. The CDR3 DNA reads TGTGCCAGCAGTTCCCTAGCGGGAGGGTCAGAGACCCAGTACTTC. V gene TRBV28 combines with J gene TRBJ2-5, with 12 bases matching TRBD2. The CDR3 consists of 15 residues. With 4 bases clipped from V and 4 bases from J, the junction kept 4 bases outside the gene matches. In germline, CDR1 is MDHEN, CDR2 SYDVKM.

This clonotype was detected only a few times. The J gene is TRBJ2-3, the V gene TRBV4-3; D call uncertain. Per the germline V gene, CDR1 is LGHNA and CDR2 is YSLEER. The CDR3 covers 15 residues. V dropped 0 bases and J dropped 0 bases, with 7 bases sitting between them. CDR3 sequence (DNA): TGCGCCAGCAGCCAAGATCCAACTAGCACAGATACGCAGTATTTT. It yields the protein CASSQDPTSTDTQYF.

This clonotype was detected a few times. The chain links TRBV6-1 to TRBJ2-3; D gene uncertain. V lost 6 bases to trimming and J lost 6 bases, with 16 bases between them. CDR3 size: 14 residues. Germline V CDR1 and CDR2: MNHNS, SASEGT. The CDR3 region is CASRPSHTGDTQYF. The DNA for the CDR3 is TGTGCCAGCAGACCGTCCCACACCGGGGATACGCAGTATTTT.

This clonotype was observed a few times. The chain joins TRBV7-2 to TRBJ2-3; TRBD2 matches 8 bases. Germline V lookup: CDR1 SGHTA, CDR2 FQGNSA. J gave up 7 bases and V 4 bases, and 13 bases lay outside the gene matches. The CDR3 contains 16 residues. The CDR3 loop is CASSSVTGTSHHTQYF. For the CDR3, the DNA is TGTGCCAGCAGCTCAGTAACCGGGACTAGTCACCATACGCAGTATTTT.

V is TRBV28 and J is TRBJ2-7; TRBD2 matches at 8 bases. The V and J ends lost 4 bases and 4 bases, in that order; junction bases with no gene match: 9. This CDR3 is 15 amino acids long. Germline CDR1 MDHEN, CDR2 SYDVKM. The CDR3 is CASSSEGLGRYEQYF. Here the CDR3 DNA reads TGTGCCAGCAGTTCCGAGGGACTAGGCCGATACGAGCAGTACTTC.

The V call is TRBV6-1, the J call TRBJ2-1; 13 bases line up with TRBD2. The length of the CDR3 is 19 residues. Germline-derived CDR1 and CDR2 are MNHNS and SASEGT. V shed 6 bases and J 2 bases; nucleotides not matched to a gene: 13. CDR3 amino acids: CASRPGLAGLRTAYNEQFF. Here the CDR3 DNA reads TGTGCCAGCAGACCGGGACTAGCGGGACTCAGAACGGCCTACAATGAGCAGTTCTTC.

The chain has TRBV20-1 and TRBJ1-1; D is perhaps TRBD1 (6 bases). The CDR3 consists of 14 residues. Germline CDR1 reads DFQATT; CDR2 reads SNEGSKA (reference sequence). Trimming removed 0 bases from V and 4 bases from J, with 12 bases in between. This CDR3 is CSARDRQGSTEAFF. CDR3 sequence (DNA): TGCAGTGCTAGAGATAGGCAGGGGAGCACTGAAGCTTTCTTT.

This clonotype was counted a few times. This chain joins TRBV20-1 and TRBJ2-7, with D possibly called TRBD1 or TRBD2 (6 bases each). The CDR3 sequence is 12 residues long. V lost 6 bases and J 6 bases, leaving 15 bases between the germline ends. CDR1 and CDR2 from the germline V gene are DFQATT and SNEGSKA (reference sequence). CDR3 in DNA: TGCAGTGCCCTACCGGGGGCCGGCGAGCAGTACTTC. The encoded protein is CSALPGAGEQYF.

This clonotype was seen many times. The chain is built from TRBV12-3 or TRBV12-4 and TRBJ2-2, with TRBD2 as a possible D gene (7 bases). This CDR3 contains 15 residues. Trimming stripped 6 bases from V and 4 bases from J, with 15 bases between. CDR3 sequence (DNA): TGTGCCAGCAGGAAGGGGGGGGGGCGCACCGGGGAGCTGTTTTTT. This gives the protein CASRKGGGRTGELFF.

This clonotype was seen many times. The V gene is TRBV20-1, the J gene TRBJ2-2, with D possibly matching TRBD1 (5 bases). This CDR3 has 12 residues. The V gene lost 3 bases and the J gene lost 7 bases, with 9 bases spanning the gap. The germline V gene has CDR1 DFQATT and CDR2 SNEGSKA (reference sequence). The CDR3 loop reads CSASKGVGELFF. In DNA, the CDR3 is TGCAGTGCTAGTAAAGGGGTCGGGGAGCTGTTTTTT.